This is a list of T cell receptor beta chains from one sample in a study of blood T cell repertoires in COVID-19. Using immunoSEQ multiplex PCR, the repertoire was profiled, and TCRdb retains in-frame clones only, with some absent. The sample gives around 170,000 clones, about 87% of which show up once; under 30% is in the top ten. What was sequenced was peripheral blood. These TCRs come from a man in his fifties or sixties with acute or convalescent COVID-19. The CDR3 runs from the conserved cysteine through the conserved F or W. D genes are given only for firm matches. A clone size is listed for some rows: how often the clone was seen (once, few, many), or a class if it is expanded.

TRBJ2-5	TRBV27	-	TRBD2	CASSLPGGETQYF	TGTGCCAGCAGTTTGCCCGGGGGGGAGACCCAGTACTTC
TRBJ2-3	TRBV7-3	-	-	CASSSQSGHTDTQYF	TGTGCCAGCAGCTCACAGAGTGGTCACACAGATACGCAGTATTTT
TRBJ1-2	TRBV6-5	-	TRBD1	CASRQPGTGSYGYTF	TGTGCCAGCAGACAACCCGGGACAGGGAGCTATGGCTACACCTTC
TRBJ1-2	TRBV7-9	-	TRBD1	CASSPRTGDYGYTF	TGTGCCAGCAGCCCAAGGACAGGGGACTATGGCTACACCTTC
TRBJ1-1	TRBV5-6	once	-	CASSPAGGDTEAFF	TGTGCCAGCAGCCCTGCGGGGGGCGACACTGAAGCTTTCTTT
TRBJ2-5	TRBV5-1	-	-	CASSLEGTSGEETQYF	TGCGCCAGCAGCTTGGAAGGCACATCAGGGGAAGAGACCCAGTACTTC
TRBJ1-2	TRBV27	-	TRBD1	CASSFSGQGAWGYTF	TGTGCCAGCAGTTTTTCGGGACAGGGGGCGTGGGGCTACACCTTC
TRBJ2-7	TRBV5-5	-	TRBD1	CASSPLDRVYEQYF	TGTGCCAGCAGCCCCTTGGACAGGGTCTACGAGCAGTACTTC
TRBJ1-1	TRBV6-5	-	TRBD1	CASRRQGASTEAFF	TGTGCCAGCAGAAGACAGGGGGCATCCACTGAAGCTTTCTTT
TRBJ1-4	TRBV6-1	-	-	CASSEVRWRTNEKLFF	TGTGCCAGCAGTGAAGTGAGGTGGAGGACTAATGAAAAACTGTTTTTT
TRBJ1-2	TRBV24-1	-	-	CATSEAAGGAHYGYTF	TGTGCCACCAGTGAAGCGGCGGGGGGAGCACACTATGGCTACACCTTC
TRBJ1-6	TRBV12-3/TRBV12-4	-	-	CASSFTGNSPLHF	TGTGCCAGCAGTTTCACAGGGAATTCACCCCTCCACTTT
TRBJ2-6	TRBV28	once	-	CASYNGANVLTF	TGTGCCAGCTACAATGGGGCCAACGTCCTGACTTTC
TRBJ1-1	TRBV30	-	-	CAWRATGYTEAFF	TGTGCCTGGAGGGCTACAGGGTACACTGAAGCTTTCTTT
TRBJ2-1	TRBV7-3	-	TRBD2	CASSLASGRYNEQFF	TGTGCCAGCAGCCTCGCTAGCGGGAGGTACAATGAGCAGTTCTTC
TRBJ2-5	TRBV19	-	TRBD1	CASRQGRYGTQYF	TGTGCCAGCAGACAGGGAAGGTATGGGACCCAGTACTTC
TRBJ2-7	TRBV5-1	-	TRBD1	CASSGGTGDSYEQYF	TGCGCCAGCAGCGGGGGGACAGGCGATAGCTACGAGCAGTACTTC
TRBJ1-2	TRBV12-3/TRBV12-4	-	-	CASIAGHGYTF	TGTGCCAGCATAGCAGGGCATGGCTACACCTTC
TRBJ2-3	TRBV12-3/TRBV12-4	-	-	CASTLMTDTQYF	TGTGCCAGCACCCTTATGACAGATACGCAGTATTTT
TRBJ2-5	TRBV24-1	-	TRBD2	CATLPGGIRETQYF	TGTGCCACCCTGCCGGGAGGGATTAGAGAGACCCAGTACTTC
TRBJ2-2	TRBV18	-	-	CASSSTYRNTGELFF	TGTGCCAGCTCATCGACCTACAGGAACACCGGGGAGCTGTTTTTT
TRBJ2-5	TRBV4-2	few	TRBD2	CASSQESGLVETQYF	TGTGCCAGCAGCCAAGAATCGGGACTAGTGGAGACCCAGTACTTC
TRBJ2-7	TRBV18	-	TRBD2	CASSQGTNEQYF	TGTGCCAGCTCACAGGGGACTAACGAGCAGTACTTC
TRBJ1-2	TRBV20-1	-	-	CSVRTVYGYTF	TGCAGTGTTAGGACAGTTTATGGCTACACCTTC
TRBJ2-5	TRBV7-2	-	-	CASNSRHASETQYF	TGTGCCAGCAACAGTAGGCACGCAAGTGAGACCCAGTACTTC
TRBJ1-2	TRBV30	-	-	CAWSDSVSGWTGGGYTF	TGTGCCTGGAGTGACAGCGTAAGCGGCTGGACTGGCGGCGGCTACACCTTC
TRBJ2-3	TRBV10-3	-	TRBD2	CAIRNLAGGTDTQYF	TGTGCCATCAGAAACTTAGCGGGGGGCACAGATACGCAGTATTTT
TRBJ1-5	TRBV6-5	-	-	CASSLSGAGNQPQHF	TGTGCCAGCAGTTTATCGGGAGCCGGGAATCAGCCCCAGCATTTT